This T cell receptor (beta chain) was profiled in a study of CD8 T cells in Susac syndrome. Across the whole study: Patients with Susac syndrome had blood drawn and were at that point therapy-naive, on corticosteroids, or on intravenous immunoglobulin alone.

TCR beta sequencing covered blood CD8+ and CD4+ T cells. With random hexamers, reverse transcription was performed on about 0.5 to 1 ug of RNA. Amplification of TCR beta CDR3 across 54 Vbeta and 13 Jbeta was performed with immunoSEQ multiplex PCR. TCRdb re-called the immunoSEQ multiplex PCR reads with MiXCR, one entry per CDR3 protein. The repertoire holds about 190,000 distinct CDR3 sequences, with 95% as singletons. CDR3 size: 14 residues. Germline CDR1 reads LNHDA; CDR2 reads SQIVND (reference sequence). V was shortened by 3 bases and J by 0 bases, with 8 bases between the two germline ends. The sample comprised CD4+ T cells from PBMCs. The clonotype was recovered from a human donor with Susac syndrome. The V call is TRBV19, the J call TRBJ1-1; D remains ambiguous. The CDR3 reads CASSMANLNTEAFF. In nucleotides, the CDR3 is TGTGCCAGTAGTATGGCCAATCTGAACACTGAAGCTTTCTTT.